Listed below are T cell receptor beta chains from one sample, sequenced in a study of OX40 agonist ivuxolimab in advanced cancers. Produced via immunoSEQ multiplex PCR; TCRdb's table is partial and in-frame only. The data contain roughly 80,000 clones, about 86% of them singletons. Material: CD4+ or CD8+ T cells sorted from blood, obtained in a trial of the OX40 agonist ivuxolimab. These receptors all come from an adult with an advanced solid tumor such as melanoma, head and neck, liver or kidney cancer. Both conserved end residues are part of each CDR3. Fields, in order: V gene, clone size, J gene, CDR3 protein. Part of the rows lack a size; the others show once, few, many or a class for expanded clones.

V: TRBV28
size: once
J: TRBJ2-7
CDR3: CASRPPGGPYEQYF

V: TRBV5-1
size: -
J: TRBJ2-5
CDR3: CASSPELWVTGGETQYF

V: TRBV6-4
size: -
J: TRBJ2-3
CDR3: CASSDTLRSDTQYF

V: TRBV4-3
size: few
J: TRBJ2-4
CDR3: CASSPDRGRGGEIQYF

V: TRBV7-2
size: once
J: TRBJ2-7
CDR3: CASSLGFPEQYF

V: TRBV27
size: -
J: TRBJ2-3
CDR3: CASSLRTSGRADTQYF

V: TRBV5-6
size: -
J: TRBJ1-5
CDR3: CANKRYGDLAQHF

V: TRBV5-6
size: few
J: TRBJ2-7
CDR3: CASSWVDRGIAEQYF

V: TRBV19
size: -
J: TRBJ2-7
CDR3: CASTGTSGSSLYEQYF

V: TRBV7-2
size: -
J: TRBJ1-5
CDR3: CASSLEAAGANQPQHF

V: TRBV14
size: few
J: TRBJ2-2
CDR3: CASKRGGYTGELFF

V: TRBV5-6
size: -
J: TRBJ2-2
CDR3: CAILDRATGELFF

V: TRBV4-1
size: -
J: TRBJ2-5
CDR3: CASSQVGSQETQYF

V: TRBV7-2
size: -
J: TRBJ1-1
CDR3: CASSFPGNTEAFF

V: TRBV7-2
size: few
J: TRBJ2-3
CDR3: CASSRSGRVEDTQYF

V: TRBV2
size: -
J: TRBJ2-5
CDR3: CASRQETQYF

V: TRBV7-9
size: -
J: TRBJ2-3
CDR3: CASSLGSTDTQYF

V: TRBV7-9
size: -
J: TRBJ2-1
CDR3: CASSILYNEQFF

V: TRBV7-6
size: -
J: TRBJ1-5
CDR3: CASSLDPPTEYSNQPQHF

V: TRBV4-2
size: few
J: TRBJ2-3
CDR3: CASSQRASETDTQYF

V: TRBV6-1
size: -
J: TRBJ2-7
CDR3: CASRKGTGREQYF

V: TRBV19
size: once
J: TRBJ1-4
CDR3: CASMDSGINEKLFF

V: TRBV5-4
size: -
J: TRBJ1-2
CDR3: CASRRPGQPSHTF

V: TRBV9
size: once
J: TRBJ2-5
CDR3: CASSVAWSGSRQETQYF

V: TRBV20-1
size: -
J: TRBJ2-5
CDR3: CSAVGETQYF

V: TRBV18
size: -
J: TRBJ2-3
CDR3: CASSGGQGNMDTQYF

V: TRBV30
size: once
J: TRBJ2-7
CDR3: CALSTLGVSSYEQYF

V: TRBV2
size: -
J: TRBJ1-4
CDR3: CASITDTEKLFF

V: TRBV9
size: -
J: TRBJ2-6
CDR3: CASSVGQVQDIGANVLTF

V: TRBV5-1
size: -
J: TRBJ1-4
CDR3: CASSLQGGEKLFF

V: TRBV28
size: few
J: TRBJ2-3
CDR3: CASSLLTSETSTDTQYF

V: TRBV19
size: -
J: TRBJ1-4
CDR3: CASSLGEATNEKLFF